Listed below are T cell receptor beta chains from one sample, sequenced in a study of cytomegalovirus exposure and HLA in healthy donors. The method was immunoSEQ multiplex PCR; TCRdb's version includes in-frame clones alone and lacks a portion of them. The sample has 55,000 to 80,000 clones, 75% seen once. Sequenced material: PBMCs. These TCRs come from a man aged 65 to 85 in good health and CMV-seronegative. CDR3s include the opening cysteine and the closing phenylalanine or tryptophan. A D gene is named only where the DNA matches it firmly.

cdr3_aa j_call cdr3_length d_call v_call
CASSDRDNYEQYF TRBJ2-7 13 NA TRBV10-2
CASSNRQGAGEKLFF TRBJ1-4 15 TRBD1 TRBV19
CASSEQGAGELFF TRBJ2-2 13 NA TRBV2
CAWDQGPRIYTDTQYF TRBJ2-3 16 NA TRBV30
CASSQGTSSGNTIYF TRBJ1-3 15 NA TRBV4-3
CASSVGGDNSPLHF TRBJ1-6 14 NA TRBV9
CASSALAGEEELFF TRBJ2-2 14 TRBD2 TRBV2
CASSPVGYTDTQYF TRBJ2-3 14 NA TRBV18
CASSLPGTGFLSTQYF TRBJ2-3 16 TRBD1 TRBV5-4
CAWSKGQRLTDTQYF TRBJ2-3 15 NA TRBV30
CAGPWGRTGTLNNSPLHF TRBJ1-6 18 NA TRBV6-4
CASSSLHRGGGETQYF TRBJ2-5 16 NA TRBV13
CASSPGGLATNEKLFF TRBJ1-4 16 TRBD1 TRBV9
CASSLGQGSAGELFF TRBJ2-2 15 TRBD1 TRBV6-6
CASTPWTSGGYEQYF NA 15 TRBD2 TRBV7-2
CASTDRYNNQPQHF TRBJ1-5 14 NA TRBV19
CASILGGIYNEQFF TRBJ2-1 14 NA TRBV2
CSGSVAREGYTF TRBJ1-2 12 NA TRBV29-1
CASSSLSVTNEKLFF TRBJ1-4 15 NA TRBV5-6
CASGESGTRTYEQYF TRBJ2-7 15 TRBD2 TRBV6-5
CASSQGLAGDNEQFF TRBJ2-1 15 TRBD2 TRBV5-1
CASSPGQGTEAFF TRBJ1-1 13 TRBD1 TRBV2
CASTDQGATNTGELFF TRBJ2-2 16 TRBD1 TRBV19
CASMRTEAQYF TRBJ2-5 11 NA TRBV2
CASTRGSYNEQFF TRBJ2-1 13 NA TRBV2
CASSLGLAGYPNTDTQYF TRBJ2-3 18 TRBD2 TRBV11-3
CAWAGQGDSPLHF TRBJ1-6 13 TRBD1 TRBV30
CAWSVQFGYTF TRBJ1-2 11 NA TRBV30
CASSQSYRDLFNQPQHF TRBJ1-5 17 NA TRBV23-1
CASSQDSQERSGYTF TRBJ1-2 15 NA TRBV4-3
CAGGVSNQPQHF TRBJ1-5 12 NA TRBV30
CASSPWGAAVDEQYF TRBJ2-7 15 NA TRBV18
CASSLQGAQETQYF TRBJ2-5 14 TRBD1 TRBV5-4
CAISPGQGNSPLHF TRBJ1-6 14 TRBD1 TRBV6-5
CASSFGTALFNEKLFF TRBJ1-4 16 TRBD1 TRBV11-2
CASRPSGLAASEQFF TRBJ2-1 15 TRBD2 TRBV6-5
CASSLYGLAAYEQYF TRBJ2-7 15 TRBD2 TRBV7-2
CAITGEGDYNSPLHF TRBJ1-6 15 NA TRBV10-3
CASSLSALNYEQYF NA 14 NA TRBV11-2
CASSPPGFNGYTF TRBJ1-2 13 NA TRBV16
CASSLGEGLDRAKNIQYF TRBJ2-4 18 TRBD2 TRBV5-6
CSVRTELNSPLHF TRBJ1-6 13 NA TRBV29-1
CASSPGSGQPQHF TRBJ1-5 13 NA TRBV19
CASSDRGGASPYEQYF TRBJ2-7 16 TRBD2 TRBV19
CASSRGGAGRGSDTQYF TRBJ2-3 17 TRBD2 TRBV7-9
CASSQEGEGYSPLHF TRBJ1-6 15 NA TRBV4-3
CASSQGTGGNNEQFF TRBJ2-1 15 TRBD1 TRBV7-2
CASSSGTGNSVAEAFF TRBJ1-1 16 TRBD1 TRBV10-1
CSVLKTGSTEAFF TRBJ1-1 13 TRBD1 TRBV29-1
CASSVTGGSGDTQYF TRBJ2-3 15 NA TRBV9
CASSGDRVGYTF TRBJ1-2 12 TRBD1 TRBV6-1
CASSPRDGALKEAFF TRBJ1-1 15 NA TRBV6-5
CASSQTGRNQPQHF TRBJ1-5 14 NA TRBV6-5
CASSFQGVKQRQYF TRBJ2-7 14 NA TRBV4-1
CASSTPGQGAEAFF TRBJ1-1 14 TRBD1 TRBV6-1
CASRGTSNYEQYF TRBJ2-7 13 NA TRBV7-2
CAIGGTGLSEQYF TRBJ2-7 13 NA TRBV10-3
CASSTGGPSVELFF TRBJ2-2 14 TRBD2 TRBV10-1